One and the same sample provided the 8 T cell receptor beta chains below, sequenced in a study of shared clonotypes between healthy human individuals. Here immunoSEQ multiplex PCR was the method, and the copy in TCRdb shows in-frame clones only, minus some. The profile shows 1,500,000 or so clones, about 96% of them singletons. The material sequenced was naive CD4+ T cells sorted from blood. Regarding subset: CD45RA+ positively selected. The receptors derive from a man younger than 45 in good health.

This chain connects TRBV18 to TRBJ2-7; TRBD2 aligns across 7 bases. The length of the CDR3 is 15 residues. V shed 2 bases, J shed 0 bases, and the junction held 4 bases outside the gene matches. CDR1 and CDR2 (germline): KGHSH, LQKENI. CDR3 sequence: CASSPGGGISYEQYF. The CDR3, as DNA: TGTGCCAGCTCACCAGGCGGGGGAATCTCCTACGAGCAGTACTTC.

This rearrangement joins TRBV19 to TRBJ2-7; 9 bases map to TRBD1. Looked up from germline, CDR1 is LNHDA and CDR2 is SQIVND (reference sequence). This CDR3 contains 16 residues. With 7 bases clipped from V and 3 bases from J, the junction kept 13 bases outside the gene matches. For the CDR3, the DNA is TGTGCCAGTAAAGGACAGGGGCTCGGGCCCAACTACGAGCAGTACTTC. This gives the protein CASKGQGLGPNYEQYF.

V usage is TRBV19 and J usage is TRBJ2-7; 8 nucleotides agree with TRBD2. Germline V gene data show CDR1 as LNHDA and CDR2 as SQIVND (reference sequence). Trimming took 5 bases from V and 4 from J; bases not matched to a gene: 10. CDR3 length: 15 residues. CDR3 DNA sequence: TGTGCCAGTAGTGCGGGACTAGGAGGAATATACGAGCAGTACTTC. This encodes CASSAGLGGIYEQYF.

The chain employs TRBV27 and TRBJ2-1, with 7 bases identical to TRBD2. The CDR3 loop spans 14 amino acids. Germline values: CDR1 MNHEY, CDR2 SMNVEV (reference sequence). Germline trimming cut 8 bases from V and 3 bases from J; bases unmatched to any gene: 7. CDR3 region: CASGGGRYYNEQFF. CDR3 DNA sequence: TGTGCCAGCGGGGGGGGACGGTACTACAATGAGCAGTTCTTC.

This clone occurred once. The chain recombines TRBV18 with TRBJ2-1, with 7 positions matching TRBD1. V lost 3 bases to trimming and J lost 5 bases; unmatched junction nucleotides: 7. The CDR3 is made up of 15 amino acids. Per germline, CDR1 KGHSH and CDR2 LQKENI. CDR3 amino acids: CASSPTGSFDNEQFF. As DNA, the CDR3 is TGTGCCAGCTCACCGACAGGGAGTTTTGACAATGAGCAGTTCTTC.

The V gene is TRBV29-1, the J gene TRBJ2-1, with TRBD2 identical over 13 bases. The CDR3 has 15 amino acids. Germline values: CDR1 SQVTM, CDR2 ANQGSEA. V shed 7 bases, J shed 7 bases, and the junction held 10 bases outside the gene matches. DNA of the CDR3: TGCAGCGCCAAAGGGACTAGCGGGACGGGGAATGAGCAGTTCTTC. This gives the protein CSAKGTSGTGNEQFF.

The chain joins TRBV7-9 to TRBJ2-1; D remains unclear. The CDR3 loop spans 12 amino acids. Germline CDR1 reads SEHNR; CDR2 reads FQNEAQ (reference sequence). With 5 bases removed from V and 8 bases from J, the gap between germline ends came to 10 bases. This CDR3 reads CASSVLVYEQFF. DNA of the CDR3: TGTGCCAGCAGCGTACTGGTCTATGAGCAGTTCTTC.

The chain has TRBV11-2 and TRBJ2-5; the D call may be TRBD1 or TRBD2 (5 bases each). Looked up from germline, CDR1 is SGHAT and CDR2 is FQNNGV. The V and J ends lost 3 bases and 6 bases respectively, with 14 bases between them. This CDR3 has 14 residues. The chain's CDR3 is CASSFRDPTQTQYF. For the CDR3, the DNA is TGTGCCAGCAGCTTCCGGGACCCAACGCAGACCCAGTACTTC. The whole variable domain, remainder taken from reference TRBV11-2 and TRBJ2-5, is EAGVAQSPRYKIIEKRQSVAFWCNPISGHATLYWYQQILGQGPKLLIQFQNNGVVDDSQLPKDRFSAERLKGVDSTLKIQPAKLEDSAVYLCASSFRDPTQTQYFGPGTRLLVL.